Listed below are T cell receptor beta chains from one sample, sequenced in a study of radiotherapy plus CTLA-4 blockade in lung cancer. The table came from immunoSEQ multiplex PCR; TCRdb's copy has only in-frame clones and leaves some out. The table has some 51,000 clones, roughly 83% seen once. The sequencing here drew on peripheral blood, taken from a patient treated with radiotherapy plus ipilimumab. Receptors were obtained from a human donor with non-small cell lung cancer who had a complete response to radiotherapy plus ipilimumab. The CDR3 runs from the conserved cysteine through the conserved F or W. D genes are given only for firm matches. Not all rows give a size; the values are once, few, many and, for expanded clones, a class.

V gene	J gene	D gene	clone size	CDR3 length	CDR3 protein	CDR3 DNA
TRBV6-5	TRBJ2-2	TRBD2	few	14	CASSYSTSAGELFF	TGTGCCAGCAGTTACTCGACTAGCGCCGGGGAGCTGTTTTTT
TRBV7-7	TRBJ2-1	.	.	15	CASSPFGGSYNEQFF	TGTGCTAGCAGCCCTTTCGGTGGCTCCTACAATGAGCAGTTCTTC
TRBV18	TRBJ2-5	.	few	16	CASSPEGWLAFETQYF	TGTGCCAGCTCACCAGAAGGGTGGCTAGCTTTTGAGACCCAGTACTTC
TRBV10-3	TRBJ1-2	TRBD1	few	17	CAISASRGTGGAGGYTF	TGTGCCATCAGTGCCTCACGCGGGACAGGGGGCGCGGGGGGCTACACCTTC
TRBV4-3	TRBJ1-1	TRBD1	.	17	CASSQEGQAVKNTEAFF	TGCGCCAGCAGCCAAGAGGGACAGGCGGTAAAGAACACTGAAGCTTTCTTT
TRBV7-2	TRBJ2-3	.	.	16	CASSPSRGGMTDTQYF	TGTGCCAGCAGCCCCTCAAGGGGAGGTATGACAGATACGCAGTATTTT
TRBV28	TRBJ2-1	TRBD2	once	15	CASSSTSGSSGEQFF	TGTGCCAGCAGTTCCACTAGCGGGAGTTCGGGTGAGCAGTTCTTC
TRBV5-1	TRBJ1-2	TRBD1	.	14	CASSPGTGADGYTF	TGCGCCAGCAGCCCCGGGACAGGGGCGGATGGCTACACCTTC
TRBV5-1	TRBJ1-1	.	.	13	CASSSTGRTEAFF	TGCGCCAGCAGCTCTACAGGGAGAACTGAAGCTTTCTTT
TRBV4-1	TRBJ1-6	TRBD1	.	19	CASSQDSTGGSSYNSPLHF	TGCGCCAGCAGCCAAGATTCTACAGGGGGGAGCTCCTATAATTCACCCCTCCACTTT
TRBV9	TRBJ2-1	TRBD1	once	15	CASSGHGTGVHEQFF	TGTGCCAGCAGCGGCCACGGGACAGGGGTCCATGAGCAGTTCTTC
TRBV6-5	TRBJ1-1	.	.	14	CASSYSPGARAAFF	TGTGCCAGCAGTTACTCGCCAGGGGCTAGGGCAGCTTTCTTT
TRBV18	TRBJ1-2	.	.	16	CASSLMDRPSNYGYTF	TGTGCCAGCTCACTTATGGACAGACCGTCTAACTATGGCTACACCTTC
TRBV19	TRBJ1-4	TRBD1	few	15	CASRGTGSPNEKLFF	TGTGCCAGTAGGGGGACAGGGTCTCCTAATGAAAAACTGTTTTTT
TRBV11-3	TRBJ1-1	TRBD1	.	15	CASSTRQGVGTEAFF	TGTGCCAGCAGCACCAGACAGGGGGTAGGAACTGAAGCTTTCTTT
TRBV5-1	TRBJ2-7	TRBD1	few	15	CASSLGTGDTYEQYF	TGCGCCAGCAGCTTGGGGACAGGGGATACGTACGAGCAGTACTTC
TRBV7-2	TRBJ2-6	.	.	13	CASSPAGANVLTF	TGTGCCAGCAGCCCAGCGGGGGCCAACGTCCTGACTTTC